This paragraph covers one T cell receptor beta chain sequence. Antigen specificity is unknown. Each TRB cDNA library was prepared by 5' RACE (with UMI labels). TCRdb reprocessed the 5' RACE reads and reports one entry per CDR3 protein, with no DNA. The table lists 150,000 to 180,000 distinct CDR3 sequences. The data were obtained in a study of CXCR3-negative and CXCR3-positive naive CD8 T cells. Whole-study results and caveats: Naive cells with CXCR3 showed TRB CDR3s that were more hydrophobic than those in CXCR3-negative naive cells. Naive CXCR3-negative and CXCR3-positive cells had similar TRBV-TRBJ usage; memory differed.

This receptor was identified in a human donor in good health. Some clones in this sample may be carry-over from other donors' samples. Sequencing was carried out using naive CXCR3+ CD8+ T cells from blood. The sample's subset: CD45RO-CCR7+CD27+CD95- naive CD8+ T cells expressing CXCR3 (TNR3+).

This CDR3 is CASSVGGESYNEQFF. J is TRBJ2-1 and V is TRBV9. Germline V gives CDR1 SGDLS, CDR2 YYNGEE. The CDR3 length is 15 residues.